These 8 T cell receptor beta chains share one sample of origin, sequenced in a study of T cell repertoires in cytomegalovirus infection. No antigen is known for these receptors. One entry per CDR3 protein results from TCRdb running MiXCR on the reads. Of about 500,000 distinct CDR3 sequences in the sample, 30% to 40% were seen once. Sequencing was performed on cultured PBMCs, taken from culture after CMV antigen stimulation. These receptors came from a human donor in good health (CMV status not recorded). Some clones in this sample may be carry-over from other donors' samples.

The V gene is TRBV27, the J gene TRBJ2-5, with D unclear. The CDR3 spans 13 residues. V lost 2 bases and J lost 3, with 7 bases in between. Germline V lookup: CDR1 MNHEY, CDR2 SMNVEV (reference sequence). The CDR3 sequence is CASSLTGKETQYF. The CDR3, as DNA: TGTGCCAGCAGTTTAACTGGGAAAGAGACCCAGTACTTC.

This sequence joins TRBV5-4 and TRBJ2-5; 9 nucleotides match TRBD2. This CDR3 is built from 17 residues. Germline V lookup: CDR1 SGHNT, CDR2 YYREEE (reference sequence). The junction had 15 bases not matched to a gene; V was cut back by 3 bases and J by 6 bases. CDR3 in DNA: TGTGCCAGCAGCTCTATAGGACCAGCGGGAGGCCGGAAGACCCAGTACTTC. It translates to CASSSIGPAGGRKTQYF.

The chain joins TRBV3-1 to TRBJ2-1, with D tentatively TRBD1 or TRBD2 (5 bases each). This CDR3 region has 16 residues. Germline V gene data show CDR1 as LGHDT and CDR2 as YNNKEL (reference sequence). Trimming stripped 1 base from V and 0 bases from J, with 10 bases between. The chain's CDR3 is CASSQGGMGSYNEQFF. CDR3 DNA: TGTGCCAGCAGCCAAGGGGGGATGGGCTCCTACAATGAGCAGTTCTTC.

The chain combines TRBV12-3 or TRBV12-4 with TRBJ2-3; no firm D call. This CDR3 has 13 residues. The V and J ends lost 11 bases and 0 bases respectively, with 12 bases between them. The CDR3 DNA reads as TGTGCCCGCAACCGACTCAGCACAGATACGCAGTATTTT. This translates into CARNRLSTDTQYF.

The chain employs TRBV7-9 and TRBJ2-2; TRBD2 agrees at 9 bases. The V segment lost 0 bases and the J segment 2 bases; nucleotides outside the gene matches: 7. The CDR3 spans 18 residues. Germline CDR1 and CDR2: SEHNR and FQNEAQ (reference sequence). CDR3 amino acids: CASSLALAGSGNTGELFF. Here the CDR3 DNA reads TGTGCCAGCAGCTTAGCTCTAGCGGGATCGGGTAACACCGGGGAGCTGTTTTTT. The whole variable domain, filled in from reference TRBV7-9 and TRBJ2-2, reads DTGVSQNPRHKITKRGQNVTFRCDPISEHNRLYWYRQTLGQGPEFLTYFQNEAQLEKSRLLSDRFSAERPKGSFSTLEIQRTEQGDSAMYLCASSLALAGSGNTGELFFGEGSRLTVL.

The rearrangement links TRBV6-1 to TRBJ2-5; TRBD2 might be the D (5 bases). V lost 2 bases, J lost 5 bases, and 12 bases lay in between. Germline-derived CDR1 and CDR2 are MNHNS and SASEGT. There are 14 residues in the CDR3. CDR3 region: CASSERYRRETQYF. In nucleotides, the CDR3 is TGTGCCAGCAGTGAAAGATATAGGAGGGAGACCCAGTACTTC.

V and J are TRBV12-3 or TRBV12-4 and TRBJ1-6; D gene uncertain. V lost 2 bases, J lost 8 bases, and 7 bases lay in between. This CDR3 has 13 amino acids. CDR3: CASSLREDSPLHF. CDR3 DNA: TGTGCCAGCAGTTTAAGGGAGGATTCACCCCTCCACTTT.

The table lists this clonotype with a few counts. The chain has TRBV19 and TRBJ1-2; D possibly corresponds to TRBD1 (6 bases). CDR1 and CDR2 (germline): LNHDA, SQIVND (reference sequence). The CDR3 totals 14 residues. Trimming took 7 bases from V and 6 from J, leaving 18 bases between them. CDR3 nucleotide sequence: TGTGCCAGTACCGAACTAGGGGGAGGAAATGGCTACACCTTC. The encoded protein is CASTELGGGNGYTF.